These 5 T cell receptor beta chains were sequenced from one sample in a study of blood T cells in healthy people across ages (dated by TCRdb to about 2015). To prepare the library, 5' RACE was applied. Instrument used: Illumina HiSeq 2500. A second roughly 6 to 11 cycle PCR used a sample-barcoded 5' primer and a J-beta primer mix. The raw public data were reprocessed by TCRdb itself: fastp quality trimming at Q25, MiXCR clonotype calling, in-frame beta chains only. All rows with the same CDR3 protein become a single entry with the most common DNA and genes. The sample table shows hundreds of thousands of distinct CDR3 sequences, and more than 45% are seen once. The top ten clonotypes cover approximately 21% of the sample. Input material: blood. All receptors come from a man aged 25 to 45 in good health.

The chain couples TRBV3-1 to TRBJ2-1; TRBD2 agrees at 13 bases. The CDR3 totals 16 residues. CDR1 is LGHDT, CDR2 YNNKEL, per germline (reference sequence). The V gene end was trimmed by 4 bases and the J gene end by 5 bases; junction bases not matched to a gene: 5. For the CDR3, the DNA is TGTGCCAGCAGCCCGATGGGACTAGCGGGAAACAATGAGCAGTTCTTC. Its protein product is CASSPMGLAGNNEQFF.

CDR3 DNA sequence: TGTGCCAGCAGCGGGAGCCGCATAGCCGAGACCCAGTACTTC. Translated: CASSGSRIAETQYF. V gene TRBV6-2 or TRBV6-3 combines with J gene TRBJ2-5, with a tentative D call TRBD2 (6 bases). The length of the CDR3 is 14 residues. CDR1 MNHEY and CDR2 SVGEGT come from the germline V gene. Trimming left V 6 bases short and J 5 bases short, with 16 bases between.

The V call is TRBV5-1, the J call TRBJ2-3; 7 bases map to TRBD2. The CDR3 totals 16 residues. The germline V gene has CDR1 SGHRS and CDR2 YFSETQ. Trimming took 0 bases from V and 4 from J; bases not matched to a gene: 8. CDR3 residues: CASSLARSGVADTQYF. In DNA form, the CDR3 reads TGCGCCAGCAGCTTGGCCCGAAGCGGGGTAGCAGATACGCAGTATTTT.

The chain is built from TRBV29-1 and TRBJ1-2, with 7 bases fitting TRBD1. Per germline, CDR1 SQVTM and CDR2 ANQGSEA. There are 14 residues in the CDR3. After removal of 6 bases from V and 6 bases from J, the junction contained 13 bases not matched to a gene. The CDR3 sequence is CSVAPVLGGDGYTF. Written as DNA, the CDR3 is TGCAGCGTGGCGCCTGTCTTAGGGGGCGATGGCTACACCTTC. Supplemented by reference TRBV29-1 and TRBJ1-2, the full variable domain reads SAVISQKPSRDICQRGTSLTIQCQVDSQVTMMFWYRQQPGQSLTLIATANQGSEATYESGFVIDKFPISRPNLTFSTLTVSNMSPEDSSIYLCSVAPVLGGDGYTFGSGTRLTVV.

The chain carries TRBV5-1 and TRBJ2-7; D perhaps matches TRBD1 (5 bases). The germline gives CDR1 SGHRS, CDR2 YFSETQ. V gave up 0 bases and J gave up 2 bases, with 12 bases separating them. The CDR3 sequence is 15 residues long. CDR3 coding DNA: TGCGCCAGCAGCTTGGCTGTTGACAGAACCTACGAGCAGTACTTC. Translation: CASSLAVDRTYEQYF. The full variable domain, completed using reference TRBV5-1 and TRBJ2-7, is KAGVTQTPRYLIKTRGQQVTLSCSPISGHRSVSWYQQTPGQGLQFLFEYFSETQRNKGNFPGRFSGRQFSNSRSEMNVSTLELGDSALYLCASSLAVDRTYEQYFGPGTRLTVT.